These 30 T cell receptor beta chains originate from one sample sequenced in a study of blood T cells in healthy people across ages. Alongside a J-beta primer mix, a sample-barcoded 5' primer served in a second PCR lasting 7 to 11 cycles. Each CDR3 protein is one row after TCRdb ran MiXCR on the 5' RACE reads. The table includes 850,000 to 1,000,000 distinct CDR3 sequences, roughly 51% detected once. The sequencing sample was made of blood. Receptors originate from a woman in her sixties or seventies in good health.

J is TRBJ2-1 and V is TRBV20-1; D ambiguous. The CDR3 is 16 amino acids. V gave up 7 bases and J gave up 12 bases, with 31 bases separating them. Per germline, CDR1 DFQATT and CDR2 SNEGSKA (reference sequence). The CDR3 nucleotides are TGCAGTGTCTCACACCTATATAGAAAAACTAAATTTGGGCAGTTCTTC. Amino acid sequence: CSVSHLYRKTKFGQFF.

This chain uses TRBV6-1 with TRBJ2-5; TRBD2 is a possible D gene (6 bases). CDR3 length: 14 residues. The V end lost 8 bases, the J end lost 0 bases, and 13 bases lay between the germline ends. Germline-derived CDR1 and CDR2 are MNHNS and SASEGT. CDR3 loop: CASCSGGYQETQYF. CDR3 bases: TGTGCCAGCTGTAGCGGAGGGTACCAAGAGACCCAGTACTTC.

As to this clonotype: A read error may produce the germline difference seen at one junction end. The chain links TRBV5-1 to TRBJ2-1; 9 bases line up with TRBD1. CDR3 length: 15 amino acids. The germline CDR1 and CDR2 sequences are SGHRS and YFSETQ. The CDR3 bases are TGTGCCAGACCGGACCGGGACAGGGATTACAATGAGCAGTTCTTC. Protein sequence: CARPDRDRDYNEQFF.

This sequence joins TRBV9 and TRBJ1-2; D call uncertain. V lost 7 bases and J lost 8, with 3 bases in between. The germline V gene has CDR1 SGDLS and CDR2 YYNGEE. The CDR3 totals 8 residues. This chain's CDR3 is CASEGYTF. CDR3 DNA: TGTGCCAGCGAAGGCTACACCTTC.

There are a few counts of this clonotype. This chain joins TRBV7-2 and TRBJ2-1; weak D call: TRBD1 (5 bases). V was pared by 4 bases and J by 12 bases, with 10 bases between. This CDR3 region has 11 residues. Germline V CDR1 and CDR2: SGHTA, FQGNSA. CDR3 in amino acids: CASSSGDRQFF. The CDR3 region has the DNA TGTGCCAGCAGCTCCGGCGACAGGCAGTTCTTC. Full variable domain (missing parts from reference TRBV7-2 and TRBJ2-1): GAGVSQSPSNKVTEKGKDVELRCDPISGHTALYWYRQSLGQGLEFLIYFQGNSAPDKSGLPSDRFSAERTGGSVSTLTIQRTQQEDSAVYLCASSSGDRQFFGPGTRLTVL.

V is TRBV20-1 and J is TRBJ2-1; D gene ambiguous. The V end lost 6 bases, the J end lost 8 bases, and 14 bases lay between the germline ends. The CDR3 contains 12 residues. The V gene's germline CDR1 is DFQATT and CDR2 SNEGSKA (reference sequence). The CDR3 loop is CSAKPSYDEQFF. The DNA of the CDR3 is TGCAGTGCCAAACCTTCCTATGATGAGCAGTTCTTC.

V usage is TRBV10-3 and J usage is TRBJ2-6; D is undetermined. CDR3 size: 14 residues. V shed 4 bases and J shed 0 bases, with 4 bases lying between them. Per germline, CDR1 ENHRY and CDR2 SYGVKD. CDR3 nucleotides: TGTGCCATCAGTGGGAACTCTGGGGCCAACGTCCTGACTTTC. It is translated as CAISGNSGANVLTF.

V and J are TRBV7-3 and TRBJ1-2; perhaps TRBD1 as D (6 bases). Germline V gives CDR1 SGHTA, CDR2 FQGTGA. V gave up 1 base and J gave up 7 bases, with 16 bases separating them. The CDR3 is made up of 15 amino acids. CDR3 in DNA: TGTGCCAGCAGCTTAATGGGGGCAGGGCAGAGTGGCTACACCTTC. This gives the protein CASSLMGAGQSGYTF.

The CDR3 DNA reads as TGCAGCGTTGACGGGGGGCCTTTGGATGAGCAGTTCTTC. It codes for CSVDGGPLDEQFF. The chain recombines TRBV29-1 with TRBJ2-1; possible D gene TRBD2, 7 bases. Germline V gives CDR1 SQVTM, CDR2 ANQGSEA. V lost 3 bases and J 8 bases, leaving 14 bases between the germline ends. The CDR3 is made up of 13 amino acids.

Of note for this clonotype: The junction departs from the called germline gene at one end, perhaps through a read error. This chain uses TRBV20-1 with TRBJ1-2, with D uncertain. The germline gives CDR1 DFQATT, CDR2 SNEGSKA (reference sequence). CDR3 length: 10 amino acids. CDR3 sequence: CSPRTWGYTF. In nucleotides, the CDR3 is TGCAGTCCTAGGACCTGGGGCTACACCTTC.

The chain employs TRBV7-2 and TRBJ2-7, with 11 bases aligning to TRBD2. The CDR3 is 19 amino acids. From germline, CDR1 is SGHTA and CDR2 FQGNSA. The ends lost 3 bases at V and 3 bases at J; junction bases unmatched: 16. CDR3 loop: CASSFESTGTSGLHYEQYF. CDR3 nucleotide sequence: TGTGCCAGCAGCTTTGAGAGTACCGGGACTAGCGGACTCCACTACGAGCAGTACTTC.

V and J are TRBV7-9 and TRBJ2-1; TRBD1 matches at 9 bases. Germline V gives CDR1 SEHNR, CDR2 FQNEAQ (reference sequence). This CDR3 contains 16 residues. V was clipped by 3 bases and J by 6 bases; unmatched bases: 9. The CDR3 protein is CASSFQGDRAVNEQFF. The CDR3, as DNA: TGTGCCAGCAGCTTTCAAGGGGACAGGGCGGTCAATGAGCAGTTCTTC.

This clonotype was recorded a few times. The junction differs from germline at one of its ends, possibly a read error. The chain recombines TRBV5-1 with TRBJ2-1; 8 bases map to TRBD1. CDR1 and CDR2 (germline): SGHRS, YFSETQ. The CDR3 length is 15 residues. CDR3: CASSFGQGAYNEQFF. CDR3 DNA sequence: TGTGCCAGCAGTTTTGGACAGGGAGCCTACAATGAGCAGTTCTTC. The full variable domain, with the rest looked up from reference TRBV5-1 and TRBJ2-1, is KAGVTQTPRYLIKTRGQQVTLSCSPISGHRSVSWYQQTPGQGLQFLFEYFSETQRNKGNFPGRFSGRQFSNSRSEMNVSTLELGDSALYLCASSFGQGAYNEQFFGPGTRLTVL.

Here the CDR3 DNA reads TGCGCCAGCTTCCTGGACAGGGGGCAGGAGCAGTACTTC. Amino acids: CASFLDRGQEQYF. This sequence joins TRBV5-1 and TRBJ2-7; 11 nucleotides align to TRBD1. The V and J ends lost 7 bases and 7 bases, in that order; junction bases with no gene match: 7. CDR3 length: 13 amino acids. Per germline, CDR1 SGHRS and CDR2 YFSETQ.

The chain links TRBV27 to TRBJ1-5, with D possibly matching TRBD1 (6 bases). Trimming left V 5 bases short and J 2 bases short, with 13 bases between. Germline V CDR1 and CDR2: MNHEY, SMNVEV (reference sequence). This CDR3 has 15 residues. The CDR3 coding sequence is TGTGCCAGCAGTAAACAGGGTTGGGGCAATCAGCCCCAGCATTTT. Protein: CASSKQGWGNQPQHF.

The gene calls are TRBV20-1 and TRBJ1-5; 8 bases agree with TRBD1. V was pared by 6 bases and J by 1 base, with 11 bases of the junction left unmatched. The V gene's germline CDR1 is DFQATT and CDR2 SNEGSKA (reference sequence). The CDR3 contains 16 residues. CDR3 protein: CSARQGWERSNQPQHF. CDR3 nucleotides: TGCAGTGCAAGACAGGGGTGGGAAAGGAGCAATCAGCCCCAGCATTTT.

This chain joins TRBV5-1 and TRBJ2-1, with 9 bases aligning to TRBD1. Germline CDR1 reads SGHRS; CDR2 reads YFSETQ. The CDR3 runs to 14 residues. The J segment lost 9 bases and the V segment lost 2 bases, leaving 6 bases of the junction unmatched. DNA for the CDR3: TGCGCCAGCAGCTTAGGACAGGGGTACGGTGAGCAGTTCTTC. Translated, it gives CASSLGQGYGEQFF.

V is TRBV15 and J is TRBJ2-3; 8 nucleotides match TRBD2. The CDR3 totals 15 residues. V was pared by 2 bases and J by 2 bases, with 3 bases of the junction left unmatched. The V gene's germline CDR1 is LNHNV and CDR2 YYDKDF (reference sequence). The CDR3 region is CATSRSGSYTDTQYF. Here the CDR3 DNA reads TGTGCCACCAGCAGAAGCGGGAGTTACACAGATACGCAGTATTTT.

J is TRBJ2-4 and V is TRBV27; 7 bases agree with TRBD1. CDR3 length: 18 residues. Germline values: CDR1 MNHEY, CDR2 SMNVEV (reference sequence). Trimming at V came to 1 base and at J to 8 bases, leaving 17 bases not matched to a gene. The chain's CDR3 is CASSLLTHRGVTGDIQYF. CDR3 DNA sequence: TGTGCCAGCAGTTTATTGACGCACAGGGGTGTAACCGGGGACATTCAGTACTTC.

In nucleotides, the CDR3 is TGCAGTGCTAGAATGGCTAGCGGGATTATCCACGAGCAGTACTTC. This gives the protein CSARMASGIIHEQYF. The chain uses TRBV20-1 and TRBJ2-7, with 9 bases identical to TRBD2. The CDR3 runs to 15 residues. Looked up from germline, CDR1 is DFQATT and CDR2 is SNEGSKA (reference sequence). J gave up 5 bases and V 2 bases, and 10 bases lay outside the gene matches.

The J gene is TRBJ2-7, the V gene TRBV20-1; 9 nucleotides agree with TRBD1. CDR1 and CDR2 (germline): DFQATT, SNEGSKA (reference sequence). Trimming cost V 4 bases and J 6 bases; bases outside gene matches: 10. There are 14 residues in the CDR3. Here the CDR3 reads CSAKYRDRATEQYF. In nucleotides, the CDR3 is TGCAGTGCTAAGTACCGGGACAGGGCAACCGAGCAGTACTTC.

This chain joins TRBV11-2 and TRBJ2-7, with 7 bases matching TRBD1. V gave up 4 bases and J gave up 6 bases; unmatched junction bases: 6. The germline gives CDR1 SGHAT, CDR2 FQNNGV. This CDR3 spans 13 amino acids. In DNA form, the CDR3 reads TGTGCCAGCAGCTACGTCAGGGGGAGCGAGCAGTACTTC. It codes for CASSYVRGSEQYF.

This clonotype was seen ten or more times. The gene calls are TRBV29-1 and TRBJ2-1, with TRBD2 matching over 9 bases. The CDR3 extends over 14 amino acids. CDR1 SQVTM and CDR2 ANQGSEA come from the germline V gene. V lost 6 bases and J lost 10; bases outside the gene matches: 13. The CDR3 is CSVLPMTSGREQFF. The CDR3 bases are TGCAGCGTGCTCCCCATGACTAGCGGAAGAGAGCAGTTCTTC.

This clonotype was counted between two and nine times. The genes are TRBV20-1 and TRBJ2-3; possibly TRBD2 for D (6 bases). Germline V gene data show CDR1 as DFQATT and CDR2 as SNEGSKA (reference sequence). V shed 1 base and J shed 4 bases, with 12 bases lying between them. This CDR3 contains 14 residues. The CDR3 region has the DNA TGCAGTGCTAGAGTGCAGCTAGCGTCAGATACGCAGTATTTT. Translation: CSARVQLASDTQYF.

The gene calls are TRBV6-2 or TRBV6-3 and TRBJ2-7; 9 bases fit TRBD1. The CDR3 length is 14 residues. V was clipped by 8 bases and J by 13 bases; unmatched bases: 18. The germline CDR1 and CDR2 sequences are MNHEY and SVGEGT. The CDR3, as DNA: TGTGCCAGCTCCGGGACAGGGTATTACGGCGAAGCTTACTTC. Translating gives CASSGTGYYGEAYF.

The rearrangement links TRBV7-9 to TRBJ2-3; possibly TRBD2 for D (6 bases). Germline CDR1 reads SEHNR; CDR2 reads FQNEAQ (reference sequence). The V gene lost 7 bases and the J gene lost 1 base, with 15 bases spanning the gap. CDR3 length equals 15 residues. This CDR3 is CASTPGGSGTDTQYF. For the CDR3, the DNA is TGTGCCAGCACTCCCGGGGGATCAGGCACAGATACGCAGTATTTT.

The chain combines TRBV12-3 or TRBV12-4 with TRBJ2-1; possibly TRBD2 for D (6 bases). This CDR3 comprises 17 residues. Trimming pared 5 bases from V and 5 bases from J, leaving 22 bases between. For the CDR3, the DNA is TGTGCCAGCAGTCACCCTGAGGAGGGAGTTCTGAACAATGAGCAGTTCTTC. It specifies CASSHPEEGVLNNEQFF.

The chain employs TRBV24-1 and TRBJ2-1, with D unclear. CDR3 length: 12 amino acids. The germline V and J ends were trimmed by 3 bases and 8 bases, with 7 bases remaining between them. Per germline, CDR1 KGHDR and CDR2 SFDVKD. This chain's CDR3 is CATSDPFYEQFF. The DNA of the CDR3 is TGTGCCACCAGTGATCCCTTTTATGAGCAGTTCTTC.

J is TRBJ2-7 and V is TRBV25-1, with 8 bases that match TRBD2. Germline V gene data show CDR1 as MGHDK and CDR2 as SYGVNS. Trimming removed 0 bases from V and 7 bases from J; junction bases left unmatched: 8. This CDR3 is 15 amino acids long. Here the CDR3 DNA reads TGTGCCAGCAGTGAATACGGGGGGGCGTCAGAAGAGCAGTACTTC. Translated: CASSEYGGASEEQYF.

In this sample, this clonotype turned up a few times. V gene TRBV20-1 combines with J gene TRBJ2-4; D remains unclear. Matching the DNA end better, TRBJ2-7 makes the J call doubtful. Germline V gives CDR1 DFQATT, CDR2 SNEGSKA (reference sequence). The CDR3 has 12 residues. The CDR3 sequence: CSAREPPVEQYF. The CDR3, as DNA: TGCAGTGCTAGGGAGCCCCCCGTCGAGCAGTACTTC.